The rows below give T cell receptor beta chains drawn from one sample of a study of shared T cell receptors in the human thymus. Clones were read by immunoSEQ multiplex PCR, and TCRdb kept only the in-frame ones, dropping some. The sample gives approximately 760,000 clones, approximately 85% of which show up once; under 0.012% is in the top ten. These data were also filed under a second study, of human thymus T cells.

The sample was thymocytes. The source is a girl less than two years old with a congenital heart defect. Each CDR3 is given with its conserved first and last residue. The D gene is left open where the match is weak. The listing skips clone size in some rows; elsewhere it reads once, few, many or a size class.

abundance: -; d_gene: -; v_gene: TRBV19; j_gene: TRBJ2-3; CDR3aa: CASSMVGSPDTQYF; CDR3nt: TGTGCCAGTAGTATGGTTGGGAGCCCAGATACGCAGTATTTT
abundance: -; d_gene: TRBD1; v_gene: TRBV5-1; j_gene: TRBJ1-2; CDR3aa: CASSLANRTGGDFYGYTF; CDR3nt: TGCGCCAGCAGCTTGGCCAATCGGACAGGAGGGGATTTCTATGGCTACACCTTC
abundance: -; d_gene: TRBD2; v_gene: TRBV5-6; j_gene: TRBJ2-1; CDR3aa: CASSWGTSGGARYNEQFF; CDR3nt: TGTGCCAGCAGCTGGGGGACTAGCGGGGGGGCGCGGTACAATGAGCAGTTCTTC
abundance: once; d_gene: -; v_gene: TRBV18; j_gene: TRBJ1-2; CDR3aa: CASSPSGQGNGYTF; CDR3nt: TGTGCCAGCTCACCATCGGGGCAGGGGAATGGCTACACCTTC
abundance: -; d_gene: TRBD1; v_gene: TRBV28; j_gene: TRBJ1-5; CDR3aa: CASSRQTGENQPQHF; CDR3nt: TGTGCCAGCAGTCGGCAAACAGGGGAGAATCAGCCCCAGCATTTT
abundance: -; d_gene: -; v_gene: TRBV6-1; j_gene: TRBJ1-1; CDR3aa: CASSDGGVAFF; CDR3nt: TGTGCCAGCAGTGACGGAGGGGTAGCTTTCTTT
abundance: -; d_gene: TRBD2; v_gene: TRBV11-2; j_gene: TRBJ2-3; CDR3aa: CASSPRVSLAGARTDTQYF; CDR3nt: TGTGCCAGCAGCCCCCGGGTTAGCTTAGCGGGGGCGCGCACAGATACGCAGTATTTT
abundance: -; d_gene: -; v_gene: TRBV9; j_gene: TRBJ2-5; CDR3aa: CASSENSFRKATQYF; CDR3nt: TGTGCCAGCAGTGAAAATAGCTTTAGGAAAGCGACCCAGTACTTC
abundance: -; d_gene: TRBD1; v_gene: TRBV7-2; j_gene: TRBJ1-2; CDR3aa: CASSSKHSQGAQGYTF; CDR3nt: TGTGCCAGCAGCTCAAAACACTCACAGGGGGCTCAGGGCTACACCTTC
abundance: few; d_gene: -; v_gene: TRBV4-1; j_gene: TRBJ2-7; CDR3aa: CASSHARLLEAGVPDRYEQYF; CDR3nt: TGCGCCAGCAGCCACGCTCGCTTATTGGAGGCAGGAGTCCCCGACCGATACGAGCAGTACTTC
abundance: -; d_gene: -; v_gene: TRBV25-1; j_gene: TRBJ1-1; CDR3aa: CASSESEGDEAFF; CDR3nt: TGTGCCAGCAGTGAATCGGAGGGTGACGAAGCTTTCTTT
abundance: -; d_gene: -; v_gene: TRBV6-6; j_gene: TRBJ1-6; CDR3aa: CASSLTGSSYNSPLHF; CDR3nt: TGTGCCAGCAGTTTAACAGGGAGCTCCTATAATTCACCCCTCCACTTT
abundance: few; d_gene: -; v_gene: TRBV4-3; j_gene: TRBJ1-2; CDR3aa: CASSQVRPSPSNYGYTF; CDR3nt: TGCGCCAGCAGCCAAGTCAGGCCCTCTCCCTCTAACTATGGCTACACCTTC
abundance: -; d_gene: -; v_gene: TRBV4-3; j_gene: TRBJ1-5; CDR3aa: CASSQDLEGSNQPQHF; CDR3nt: TGCGCCAGCAGCCAAGATTTGGAGGGTAGCAATCAGCCCCAGCATTTT
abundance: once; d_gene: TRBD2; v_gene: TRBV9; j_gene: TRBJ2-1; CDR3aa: CASSVAGPPRVAGSKRDEQFF; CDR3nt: TGTGCCAGCAGCGTAGCAGGACCTCCCAGGGTAGCGGGATCAAAACGGGATGAGCAGTTCTTC
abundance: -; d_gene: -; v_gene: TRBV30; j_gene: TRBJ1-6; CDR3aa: CAWKRGFVDNSPLHF; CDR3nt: TGTGCCTGGAAGCGGGGCTTTGTAGATAATTCACCCCTCCACTTT
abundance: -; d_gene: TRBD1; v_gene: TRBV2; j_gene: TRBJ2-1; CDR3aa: CASSGVGGYDEQFF; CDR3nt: TGTGCCAGCAGTGGTGTAGGGGGCTACGATGAGCAGTTCTTC
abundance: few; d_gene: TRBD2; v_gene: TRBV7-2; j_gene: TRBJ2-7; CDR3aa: CASSFRVRAGRYYEQYF; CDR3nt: TGTGCCAGCAGCTTTCGGGTACGAGCGGGGCGATACTACGAGCAGTACTTC
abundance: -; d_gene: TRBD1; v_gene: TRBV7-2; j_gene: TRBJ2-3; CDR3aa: CASSPNGTGKEMGDTQYF; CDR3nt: TGTGCCAGCAGCCCGAATGGGACAGGGAAAGAAATGGGAGATACGCAGTATTTT
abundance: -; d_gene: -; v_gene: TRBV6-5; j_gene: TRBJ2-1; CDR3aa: CASSYSVANEQFF; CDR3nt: TGTGCCAGCAGTTACTCTGTGGCCAATGAGCAGTTCTTC
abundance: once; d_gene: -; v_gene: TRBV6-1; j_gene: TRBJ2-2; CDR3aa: CASSDTAQNTGELFF; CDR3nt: TGTGCCAGCAGCGACACGGCCCAGAACACCGGGGAGCTGTTTTTT
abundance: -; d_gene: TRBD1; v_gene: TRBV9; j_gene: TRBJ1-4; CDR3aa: CASSVTTGYNEKLFF; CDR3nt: TGTGCCAGCAGCGTTACGACAGGGTATAATGAAAAACTGTTTTTT
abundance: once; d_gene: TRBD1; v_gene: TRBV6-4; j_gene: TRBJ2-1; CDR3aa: CASSAIGQGSANEQFF; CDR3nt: TGTGCCAGCAGTGCAATCGGACAGGGGTCAGCGAATGAGCAGTTCTTC
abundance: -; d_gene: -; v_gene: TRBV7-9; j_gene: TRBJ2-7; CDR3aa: CASSNRDIGTYEQYF; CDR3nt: TGTGCCAGCAGCAACCGGGACATCGGGACCTACGAGCAGTACTTC
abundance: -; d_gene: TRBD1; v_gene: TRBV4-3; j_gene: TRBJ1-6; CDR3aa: CASSQALGTGDSHSPLHF; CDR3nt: TGCGCCAGCAGCCAAGCCCTCGGGACAGGGGACTCCCATTCACCCCTCCACTTT
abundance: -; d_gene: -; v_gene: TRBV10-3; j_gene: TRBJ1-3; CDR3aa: CAISEAEGHPGRNTIYF; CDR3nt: TGTGCCATCAGTGAGGCAGAGGGACACCCTGGGAGAAACACCATATATTTT
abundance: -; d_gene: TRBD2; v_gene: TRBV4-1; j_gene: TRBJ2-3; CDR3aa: CASSQVAGVKDTQYF; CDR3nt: TGCGCCAGCAGCCAAGTGGCGGGGGTAAAAGATACGCAGTATTTT
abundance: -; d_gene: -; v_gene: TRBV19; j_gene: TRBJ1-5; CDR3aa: CAGGANQPQHF; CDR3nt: TGTGCCGGGGGGGCCAATCAGCCCCAGCATTTT
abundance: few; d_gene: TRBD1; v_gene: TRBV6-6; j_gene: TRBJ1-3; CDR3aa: CASSRGLVGNTIYF; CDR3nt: TGTGCCAGCAGTAGGGGGCTCGTCGGAAACACCATATATTTT
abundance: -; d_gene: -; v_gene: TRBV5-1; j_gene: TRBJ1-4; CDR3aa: CASRNRFNEKLFF; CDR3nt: TGCGCCAGCCGTAACAGGTTTAATGAAAAACTGTTTTTT
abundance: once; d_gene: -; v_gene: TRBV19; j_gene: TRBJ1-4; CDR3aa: CASSTVVRDEKLFF; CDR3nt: TGTGCCAGTAGTACGGTGGTAAGAGATGAAAAACTGTTTTTT
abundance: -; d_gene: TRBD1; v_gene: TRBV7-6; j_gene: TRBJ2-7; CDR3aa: CASSPRGQGAAYEQYF; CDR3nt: TGTGCCAGCAGCCCAAGGGGACAGGGGGCAGCCTACGAGCAGTACTTC
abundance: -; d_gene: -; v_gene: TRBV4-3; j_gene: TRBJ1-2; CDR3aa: CASSQGPGGLNYGYTF; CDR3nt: TGCGCCAGCAGCCAAGGCCCGGGAGGACTTAACTATGGCTACACCTTC
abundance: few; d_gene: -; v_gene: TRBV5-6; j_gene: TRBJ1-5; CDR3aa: CASSLGRTYSNQPQHF; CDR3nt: TGTGCCAGCAGCTTGGGGAGGACCTATAGCAATCAGCCCCAGCATTTT
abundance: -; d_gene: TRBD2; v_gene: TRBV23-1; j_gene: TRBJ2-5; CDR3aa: CASELRGLAGAYQETQYF; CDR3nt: TGCGCCAGCGAACTTCGCGGACTAGCGGGGGCCTATCAAGAGACCCAGTACTTC
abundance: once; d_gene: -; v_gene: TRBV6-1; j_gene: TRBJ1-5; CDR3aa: CASLGDLFAYQPQHF; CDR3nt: TGTGCCAGCTTAGGGGACTTGTTTGCCTATCAGCCCCAGCATTTT
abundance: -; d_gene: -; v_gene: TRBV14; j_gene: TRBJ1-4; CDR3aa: CASSHKGGVGHEKLFF; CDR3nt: TGTGCCAGCAGCCACAAGGGGGGGGTGGGACATGAAAAACTGTTTTTT
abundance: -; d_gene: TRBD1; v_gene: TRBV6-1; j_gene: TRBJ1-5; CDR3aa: CASSEVGVGFDIDRVQPQHF; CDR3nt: TGTGCCAGCAGTGAGGTAGGGGTGGGCTTTGACATAGACAGGGTCCAGCCCCAGCATTTT
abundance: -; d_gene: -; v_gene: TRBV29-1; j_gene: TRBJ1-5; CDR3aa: CSASPGGSQPQHF; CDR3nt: TGCAGCGCCTCACCTGGGGGCAGTCAGCCCCAGCATTTT
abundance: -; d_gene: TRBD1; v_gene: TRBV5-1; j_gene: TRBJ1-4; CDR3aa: CASSLDIGTGALRKLFF; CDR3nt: TGCGCCAGCAGCTTGGATATCGGGACAGGGGCCCTTCGAAAACTGTTTTTT
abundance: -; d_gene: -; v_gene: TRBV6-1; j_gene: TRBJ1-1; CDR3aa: CASRKTGGAFF; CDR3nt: TGTGCCAGCAGGAAGACAGGTGGAGCTTTCTTT
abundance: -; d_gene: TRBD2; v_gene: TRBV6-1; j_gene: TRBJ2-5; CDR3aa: CASSGPSGGRGKQETQYF; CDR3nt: TGTGCCAGCAGTGGTCCCAGCGGGGGGCGAGGCAAACAAGAGACCCAGTACTTC
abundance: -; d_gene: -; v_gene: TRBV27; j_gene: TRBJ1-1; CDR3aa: CASSPQRSTEAFF; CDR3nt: TGTGCCAGCAGTCCCCAACGGTCAACTGAAGCTTTCTTT
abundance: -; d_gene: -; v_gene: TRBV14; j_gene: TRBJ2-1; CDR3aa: CASSPPRDEQFF; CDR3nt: TGTGCCAGCAGCCCCCCCAGGGATGAGCAGTTCTTC
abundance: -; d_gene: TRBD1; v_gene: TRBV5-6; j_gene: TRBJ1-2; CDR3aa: CASSRDSQNYGYTF; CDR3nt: TGTGCCAGCAGCCGGGACAGTCAAAACTATGGCTACACCTTC
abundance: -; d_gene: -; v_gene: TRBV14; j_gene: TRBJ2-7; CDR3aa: CASSQVRRDYEQYF; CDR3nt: TGTGCCAGCAGCCAAGTGCGCAGGGACTACGAGCAGTACTTC
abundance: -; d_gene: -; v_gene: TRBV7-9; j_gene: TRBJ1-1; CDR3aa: CASSLGGVRMTEAFF; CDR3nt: TGTGCCAGCAGCTTAGGCGGCGTTCGGATGACTGAAGCTTTCTTT
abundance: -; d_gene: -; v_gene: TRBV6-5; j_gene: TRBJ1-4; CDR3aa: CASSYGRDHEKLFF; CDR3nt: TGTGCCAGCAGTTACGGCAGGGATCATGAAAAACTGTTTTTT
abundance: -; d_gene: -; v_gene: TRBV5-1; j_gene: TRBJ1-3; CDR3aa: CASRGRAGNTIYF; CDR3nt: TGCGCCAGCAGGGGGAGAGCTGGAAACACCATATATTTT